The rows below give T cell receptor beta chains drawn from one sample of a study of cytomegalovirus exposure and HLA in healthy donors. Here immunoSEQ multiplex PCR was the method, and the copy in TCRdb shows in-frame clones only, minus some. The sample shows about 52,000 clones, 60% to 75% of them seen only once. The specimen sequenced was PBMCs. All receptors come from a woman aged 50 to 60 in good health and CMV-seronegative. Both conserved end residues are part of each CDR3. Fields, in order: D gene, V gene, J gene, clone size, CDR3 protein, CDR3 DNA. A D gene is named only where the DNA matches it firmly. Rows may omit the clone size; those that give it use once, few, many or a size class.

>TRBD1|TRBV29-1|TRBJ2-3|few
CSVDPQQGAGADTQYF
TGCAGCGTTGACCCGCAACAGGGGGCGGGGGCAGATACGCAGTATTTT
>TRBD1|TRBV28|TRBJ2-7|-
CASTTPGTGPHEQYF
TGTGCCAGCACAACTCCCGGGACAGGGCCCCACGAGCAGTACTTC
>TRBD2|TRBV18|TRBJ2-2|-
CASSPLAGSPGELFF
TGTGCCAGCTCACCCCTAGCGGGATCTCCCGGGGAGCTGTTTTTT
>TRBD2|TRBV6-1|TRBJ2-7|-
CASIPGASGNYEQYF
TGTGCCAGCATCCCCGGGGCTAGCGGGAACTACGAGCAGTACTTC
>-|TRBV28|TRBJ1-5|-
CASKRMSQPQHF
TGTGCCAGCAAGCGGATGAGTCAGCCCCAGCATTTT
>-|TRBV15|TRBJ2-3|-
CATSRFGGVTDTQYF
TGTGCCACCAGCAGATTCGGAGGAGTCACAGATACGCAGTATTTT
>-|TRBV7-2|TRBJ2-7|once
CASSSAGAYEQYF
TGTGCCAGCAGCTCCGCCGGGGCCTACGAGCAGTACTTC
>-|TRBV7-9|TRBJ2-3|-
CASSLGMGATPQGTDTQYF
TGTGCCAGCAGCTTAGGTATGGGGGCAACTCCACAAGGCACAGATACGCAGTATTTT
>TRBD2|TRBV2|TRBJ2-5|-
CASTTSGGPGETQYF
TGTGCCAGCACGACTAGCGGGGGCCCAGGGGAGACCCAGTACTTC
>-|TRBV6-6|TRBJ1-2|-
CASSGGSGYGYTF
TGTGCCAGCAGTGGAGGGTCTGGCTATGGCTACACCTTC
>-|TRBV5-4|TRBJ1-1|-
CASSLQVSGAEAFF
TGTGCCAGCAGCTTACAAGTTTCGGGAGCCGAAGCTTTCTTT
>TRBD1|TRBV13|TRBJ1-1|-
CASSRPGTGDSIMNTEAFF
TGTGCCAGCAGCAGACCCGGGACAGGGGATTCTATCATGAACACTGAAGCTTTCTTT
>-|TRBV29-1|TRBJ1-2|-
CSVGSGDGGYTF
TGCAGCGTTGGGTCAGGGGACGGGGGCTACACCTTC
>-|TRBV18|TRBJ1-1|few
CASSPTALNTEAFF
TGTGCCAGCTCACCGACAGCTCTGAACACTGAAGCTTTCTTT
>TRBD1|TRBV6-1|TRBJ1-2|-
CASSEGQGAYGYTF
TGTGCCAGCAGTGAGGGACAGGGGGCCTACGGCTACACCTTC
>-|TRBV28|TRBJ1-1|-
CASSLRQKLLNTEAFF
TGTGCCAGCAGTTTGAGACAGAAGTTACTAAACACTGAAGCTTTCTTT
>-|TRBV19|TRBJ1-2|-
CASNSLAPTF
TGTGCCAGTAACTCGCTCGCCCCGACCTTC
>-|TRBV7-9|TRBJ2-5|few
CASSGDTWYF
TGTGCCAGCAGCGGGGACACTTGGTACTTC
>-|TRBV19|TRBJ2-3|-
CASSINEGIGTQYF
TGTGCCAGTAGTATCAATGAGGGCATAGGCACGCAGTATTTT
>TRBD2|TRBV7-9|TRBJ2-1|-
CASSPHGGLATSSYNEQFF
TGTGCCAGCAGCCCCCACGGAGGACTAGCGACCAGCTCCTACAATGAGCAGTTCTTC
>TRBD2|TRBV18|TRBJ2-7|-
CASSPGSGMVEQYF
TGTGCCAGCTCACCAGGCAGCGGGATGGTCGAGCAGTACTTC
>-|TRBV9|TRBJ1-3|-
CASPRLKTESSGNTIYF
TGTGCCAGTCCGAGACTCAAGACAGAGAGCTCTGGAAACACCATATATTTT
>TRBD2|TRBV5-4|TRBJ2-3|-
CASSLAVAGDAPHTQYF
TGTGCCAGCAGCTTGGCGGTAGCGGGAGATGCCCCCCATACGCAGTATTTT
>TRBD2|TRBV2|TRBJ2-3|once
CASPHRGGLAPTDTQYF
TGTGCCAGCCCGCACCGAGGTGGACTAGCTCCCACAGATACGCAGTATTTT
>-|TRBV11-2|TRBJ2-2|-
CASSFQDSSNTGELFF
TGTGCCAGCAGCTTTCAAGACAGCTCGAACACCGGGGAGCTGTTTTTT
>TRBD1|TRBV6-5|TRBJ2-7|once
CASSYSDRASYEQYF
TGTGCCAGCAGTTACTCGGACAGGGCGTCCTACGAGCAGTACTTC
>TRBD1|TRBV5-1|TRBJ2-7|-
CASSTQTGQDEQYF
TGCGCCAGCTCTACCCAGACAGGGCAGGACGAGCAGTACTTC
>TRBD1|TRBV6-6|TRBJ1-2|-
CASIAGGTGGGGYTF
TGTGCCAGCATCGCCGGGGGGACAGGGGGGGGCGGCTACACCTTC
>-|TRBV27|TRBJ1-2|-
CASSLTPRLQDYGYTF
TGTGCCAGCAGTTTAACCCCTAGGTTACAGGACTATGGCTACACCTTC
>-|TRBV29-1|TRBJ2-3|-
CSVESNWRDTQYF
TGCAGCGTAGAATCGAACTGGAGGGATACGCAGTATTTT
>-|TRBV7-4|TRBJ1-2|-
CASRPGHPQGYTF
TGTGCCAGCAGACCGGGACACCCCCAGGGCTACACCTTC
>-|TRBV23-1|TRBJ1-5|-
CASSQLPSRDLAPHGNQPQHF
TGCGCCAGCAGTCAACTCCCGTCCCGGGACTTAGCCCCTCATGGCAATCAGCCCCAGCATTTT
>-|TRBV7-8|TRBJ2-7|few
CASSPGNPYEQYF
TGTGCCAGCAGCCCCGGTAACCCCTACGAGCAGTACTTC
>TRBD1|TRBV7-9|TRBJ1-2|-
CASSFDRGGYTF
TGTGCCAGCAGCTTTGACAGGGGTGGCTACACCTTC
>-|TRBV30|TRBJ1-6|-
CACQGASRNSPLHF
TGTGCCTGCCAAGGGGCCTCTCGGAATTCACCCCTCCACTTT
>-|TRBV18|TRBJ2-7|-
CASSPNHEQYF
TGTGCCAGCTCACCTAATCACGAGCAGTACTTC
>TRBD1|TRBV5-1|TRBJ2-7|few
CASSIDRGFYEQYF
TGCGCCAGCAGCATCGACAGGGGTTTCTACGAGCAGTACTTC
>-|TRBV19|TRBJ2-7|once
CASSIFTGTHYEQYF
TGTGCCAGTAGTATATTCACCGGGACACACTACGAGCAGTACTTC
>TRBD1|TRBV9|TRBJ1-4|-
CASSARQGSTNEKLFF
TGTGCCAGCAGCGCCCGACAGGGCTCAACTAATGAAAAACTGTTTTTT
>-|TRBV28|TRBJ1-2|once
CASSILTGYTF
TGTGCCAGCAGTATACTAACCGGCTACACCTTC
>TRBD2|TRBV4-1|TRBJ2-5|-
CASSQGGGEETQYF
TGCGCCAGCAGCCAAGGCGGGGGAGAAGAGACCCAGTACTTC
>TRBD1|TRBV15|TRBJ1-5|-
CATSRAGTGNQPQHF
TGTGCCACCAGCAGAGCCGGGACAGGCAATCAGCCCCAGCATTTT
>TRBD2|TRBV10-3|TRBJ2-1|-
CAISETSGRANEQFF
TGTGCCATCAGTGAGACTAGCGGGAGGGCTAATGAGCAGTTCTTC
>-|TRBV5-1|TRBJ2-2|once
CASSLGRGDTGELFF
TGCGCCAGCAGCTTGGGGAGGGGTGACACCGGGGAGCTGTTTTTT
>TRBD1|TRBV30|TRBJ1-5|-
CAWSQTGVGNQPQHF
TGTGCCTGGAGTCAGACAGGGGTTGGCAATCAGCCCCAGCATTTT
>TRBD1|TRBV4-2|TRBJ1-2|-
CASSPEGAEYGYTF
TGTGCCAGCAGCCCAGAGGGGGCTGAATATGGCTACACCTTC
>TRBD1|TRBV5-1|TRBJ2-5|-
CASSLGRSGTAQETQYF
TGCGCCAGCAGCTTGGGAAGATCCGGGACAGCCCAAGAGACCCAGTACTTC
>TRBD2|TRBV5-1|TRBJ2-3|-
CASSLVGTSGNPTDTQYF
TGCGCCAGCAGCTTGGTCGGGACTAGCGGGAACCCCACAGATACGCAGTATTTT
>TRBD2|TRBV11-1|TRBJ2-3|-
CASSLTAGGPGDTQYF
TGTGCCAGCAGCTTAACAGCGGGGGGGCCGGGAGATACGCAGTATTTT
>TRBD1|TRBV15|TRBJ1-5|-
CATSRGVGTGGANQPQHF
TGTGCCACCAGCAGAGGGGTTGGAACAGGGGGTGCGAATCAGCCCCAGCATTTT
>-|TRBV30|TRBJ1-6|-
CAWTGFTLSSYNSPLHF
TGTGCCTGGACAGGGTTCACCTTGAGCTCCTATAATTCACCCCTCCACTTT